This entry lists 28 T cell receptor beta chains sequenced from one sample in a study of OX40 agonist ivuxolimab in advanced cancers. Produced via immunoSEQ multiplex PCR; TCRdb's table is partial and in-frame only. The table lists about 69,000 clones, 75% to 95% of them singletons. The sequences come from CD4+ or CD8+ T cells sorted from blood, collected in a trial of the OX40 agonist ivuxolimab. The receptors stem from an adult with an advanced solid tumor such as melanoma, head and neck, liver or kidney cancer.

Comments on this clone: This CDR3 is also generated by other DNA sequences in the sample. The rearrangement uses TRBV4-2 and TRBJ2-3; 7 bases map to TRBD2. The J segment lost 3 bases and the V segment lost 1 base, leaving 7 bases of the junction unmatched. Looked up from germline, CDR1 is LGHNA and CDR2 is YNFKEQ. The length of the CDR3 is 16 residues. CDR3 DNA sequence: TGTGCCAGCAGCCAAGGGGTACTAGCGAGTACAGATACGCAGTATTTT. Translation: CASSQGVLASTDTQYF.

The DNA of the CDR3 is TGTGCCAGCAGCTTGTCCTATAGCTCCTACAATGAGCAGTTCTTC. The encoded protein is CASSLSYSSYNEQFF. This chain connects TRBV5-4 to TRBJ2-1; D call uncertain. CDR1 is SGHNT and CDR2 is YYREEE in the germline V gene (reference sequence). This CDR3 is built from 15 residues. Trimming removed 1 base from V and 0 bases from J, with 8 bases in between.

The rearrangement uses TRBV5-5 and TRBJ2-3; D may match TRBD1 or TRBD2 (7 bases each). Germline CDR1 SGHKS, CDR2 YYEKEE (reference sequence). V lost 4 bases, J lost 2 bases, and 20 bases lay in between. The CDR3 runs 17 residues. The CDR3 region has the DNA TGTGCCAGCAGCACCAGACAGGGAGGGGGATACACAGATACGCAGTATTTT. This encodes CASSTRQGGGYTDTQYF. The entire variable domain, with the rest obtained from reference TRBV5-5 and TRBJ2-3, is as follows: DAGVTQSPTHLIKTRGQQVTLRCSPISGHKSVSWYQQVLGQGPQFIFQYYEKEERGRGNFPDRFSARQFPNYSSELNVNALLLGDSALYLCASSTRQGGGYTDTQYFGPGTRLTVL.

This chain's CDR3 is CASSEAGNPYNEQFF. The CDR3 DNA is TGTGCCAGCAGTGAGGCCGGGAACCCTTACAATGAGCAGTTCTTC. The rearrangement uses TRBV2 and TRBJ2-1, with a tentative D call TRBD2 (5 bases). The V end lost 3 bases, the J end lost 4 bases, and 13 bases lay between the germline ends. The CDR3 loop spans 15 amino acids. From germline, CDR1 is SNHLY and CDR2 FYNNEI.

The J gene is TRBJ2-7, the V gene TRBV12-5, with a weak D call TRBD1 (5 bases). CDR3 length equals 14 residues. Germline CDR1 LGHNT, CDR2 FRNRAP. V was cut by 7 bases and J by 4 bases, with 17 bases left in between. CDR3 in DNA: TGTGCTAGTGTCCCACAGGACCGGCCTTACGAGCAGTACTTC. Translated, it gives CASVPQDRPYEQYF. Based on the CDR3 plus reference TRBV12-5 and TRBJ2-7, the full variable domain is DARVTQTPRHKVTEMGQEVTMRCQPILGHNTVFWYRQTMMQGLELLAYFRNRAPLDDSGMPKDRFSAEMPDATLATLKIQPSEPRDSAVYFCASVPQDRPYEQYFGPGTRLTVT.

CDR3 protein: CASSPRGGQPQHF. The CDR3 region has the DNA TGTGCCAGCAGCCCGAGGGGGGGTCAGCCCCAGCATTTT. V gene TRBV9 combines with J gene TRBJ1-5; possibly TRBD1 for D (6 bases). The CDR3 loop spans 13 amino acids. V was pared by 4 bases and J by 6 bases, with 11 bases between. Per the germline V gene, CDR1 is SGDLS and CDR2 is YYNGEE.

The chain links TRBV30 to TRBJ2-7, with D tentatively TRBD2 (6 bases). Trimming shortened V by 0 bases and J by 2 bases, and 17 bases separated the two germline ends. This CDR3 is built from 16 residues. Germline loops: CDR1 GTSNPN, CDR2 SVGIG (reference sequence). CDR3 sequence: CAWSVLVRGSPYEQYF. The CDR3 bases are TGTGCCTGGAGTGTACTGGTCCGGGGGAGTCCCTACGAGCAGTACTTC.

The V and J genes are TRBV6-5 and TRBJ1-2, with 7 bases identical to TRBD1. Germline V gene lookup returns CDR1 MNHEY and CDR2 SVGAGI. The CDR3 totals 14 residues. V shed 2 bases and J 7 bases; nucleotides not matched to a gene: 7. The CDR3 reads CASSYVSQGSGYTF. CDR3 DNA: TGTGCCAGCAGTTACGTCTCACAGGGGTCTGGCTACACCTTC.

This chain uses TRBV5-1 with TRBJ2-3; D is unclear. The V and J ends lost 0 bases and 6 bases respectively, with 14 bases between them. The CDR3 extends over 15 amino acids. From germline, CDR1 is SGHRS and CDR2 YFSETQ. DNA for the CDR3: TGCGCCAGCAGCTTGGTGTCGGCTACCCCGGATACGCAGTATTTT. It codes for CASSLVSATPDTQYF.

The chain carries TRBV19 and TRBJ2-7; D is undetermined. The CDR3 loop spans 14 amino acids. V dropped 7 bases and J dropped 3 bases, with 16 bases sitting between them. Per the germline V gene, CDR1 is LNHDA and CDR2 is SQIVND (reference sequence). The CDR3 here is CASNQAVGYYEQYF. CDR3 nucleotides: TGTGCCAGTAACCAGGCGGTCGGATACTACGAGCAGTACTTC.

This clone showed up just a few times. The chain has TRBV4-3 and TRBJ2-5; 7 nucleotides align to TRBD1. The CDR3 is made up of 15 amino acids. V lost 5 bases and J lost 0; bases outside the gene matches: 6. The germline V gene encodes CDR1 LGHNA and CDR2 YSLEER. CDR3 region: CASSKGTAHQETQYF. CDR3 coding DNA: TGCGCCAGCAGCAAAGGGACAGCTCACCAAGAGACCCAGTACTTC.

This clone appeared a single time. The chain carries TRBV27 and TRBJ1-4; D gene unclear. The length of the CDR3 is 15 residues. V lost 3 bases and J 7 bases, leaving 15 bases between the germline ends. The germline gives CDR1 MNHEY, CDR2 SMNVEV (reference sequence). The CDR3 loop is CASSLYDSTSEKLFF. In DNA, the CDR3 is TGTGCCAGCAGTTTGTACGATTCTACGAGTGAAAAACTGTTTTTT.

V usage is TRBV7-2 and J usage is TRBJ1-1; D call uncertain. The CDR3 is made up of 13 amino acids. Germline CDR1 reads SGHTA; CDR2 reads FQGNSA. V was cut by 0 bases and J by 7 bases, with 9 bases left in between. CDR3 nucleotide sequence: TGTGCCAGCAGCTTAGCACCGGCGGTTGAAGCTTTCTTT. Translating it yields CASSLAPAVEAFF.

The genes are TRBV7-3 and TRBJ2-7; 12 bases match TRBD1. Germline V gene data show CDR1 as SGHTA and CDR2 as FQGTGA. The CDR3 length is 14 residues. The ends lost 3 bases at V and 7 bases at J; junction bases unmatched: 4. This CDR3 is CASSLGQGAAEQYF. In DNA form, the CDR3 reads TGTGCCAGCAGCTTGGGACAGGGGGCGGCAGAGCAGTACTTC.

This sequence joins TRBV9 and TRBJ2-1, with D hard to call. The CDR3 spans 12 residues. The germline gives CDR1 SGDLS, CDR2 YYNGEE. Trimming removed 4 bases at V and 10 bases at J, with 12 bases between. CDR3 in amino acids: CASSQISSEQFF. CDR3 nucleotide sequence: TGTGCCAGCAGCCAGATTAGCAGCGAGCAGTTCTTC.

V usage is TRBV9 and J usage is TRBJ1-1; a weak D match, TRBD1 (5 bases). The CDR3 runs to 14 residues. Germline V gives CDR1 SGDLS, CDR2 YYNGEE. Trimming stripped 0 bases from V and 4 bases from J, with 10 bases between. The CDR3 DNA sequence: TGTGCCAGCAGCGTAGCGGGGGAGGGCACTGAAGCTTTCTTT. The encoded protein is CASSVAGEGTEAFF.

J is TRBJ2-2 and V is TRBV5-1; D unclear. Per germline, CDR1 SGHRS and CDR2 YFSETQ. With 4 bases removed from V and 8 bases from J, the gap between germline ends came to 6 bases. The CDR3 totals 11 residues. The CDR3 here is CASSVGGELFF. CDR3 DNA: TGCGCCAGCAGCGTCGGGGGGGAGCTGTTTTTT.

The V call is TRBV7-8, the J call TRBJ2-7; possible D gene TRBD1, 5 bases. The CDR3 is made up of 13 amino acids. V lost 2 bases and J 3 bases, leaving 8 bases between the germline ends. Per germline, CDR1 SGHVS and CDR2 FQNEAQ. The CDR3 sequence is CASSLSQGYEQYF. The CDR3 region has the DNA TGTGCCAGCAGCTTAAGTCAGGGCTACGAGCAGTACTTC.

The rearrangement links TRBV19 to TRBJ1-5; D is uncertain. The CDR3 runs to 15 residues. The germline V gene has CDR1 LNHDA and CDR2 SQIVND (reference sequence). The V end was cut by 5 bases, the J end by 1 base, with 12 bases between. Written as DNA, the CDR3 is TGTGCCAGTAGTCTCGTAAGTGCGAGCAATCAGCCCCAGCATTTT. Translating it yields CASSLVSASNQPQHF.

V gene TRBV9 combines with J gene TRBJ1-1; D is ambiguous. V dropped 0 bases and J dropped 1 base, with 4 bases sitting between them. CDR3 length: 13 amino acids. Germline CDR1 reads SGDLS; CDR2 reads YYNGEE. The CDR3 loop reads CASSVAWNTEAFF. CDR3 DNA sequence: TGTGCCAGCAGCGTAGCTTGGAACACTGAAGCTTTCTTT.

This clone turned up a few times. CDR3 sequence: CASSDPNMDTGELFF. The CDR3, as DNA: TGTGCCAGCAGTGACCCTAACATGGACACCGGGGAGCTGTTTTTT. The gene calls are TRBV6-4 and TRBJ2-2, with D unclear. Looked up from germline, CDR1 is MRHNA and CDR2 is SNTAGT. The germline V and J ends were trimmed by 2 bases and 3 bases, with 10 bases remaining between them. This CDR3 is 15 amino acids long.

The V and J genes are TRBV9 and TRBJ2-7, with D tentatively TRBD1 (5 bases). CDR1 and CDR2 (germline): SGDLS, YYNGEE. The V end lost 3 bases, the J end lost 4 bases, and 8 bases lay between the germline ends. The CDR3 covers 12 residues. Here the CDR3 reads CASSGQGYEQYF. In DNA, the CDR3 is TGTGCCAGCAGCGGCCAGGGTTACGAGCAGTACTTC.

The rearrangement links TRBV6-4 to TRBJ1-2; possibly TRBD1 for D (5 bases). V lost 0 bases and J 7 bases, leaving 6 bases between the germline ends. Looked up from germline, CDR1 is MRHNA and CDR2 is SNTAGT. The CDR3 spans 12 residues. This CDR3 reads CASSDSGAGYTF. DNA for the CDR3: TGTGCCAGCAGTGACTCAGGGGCTGGCTACACCTTC.

The chain employs TRBV6-5 and TRBJ1-5; D not certain. Between the trimmed V and J ends, which lost 2 bases and 3 bases, there was a span of 2 bases. CDR1 is MNHEY and CDR2 is SVGAGI in the germline V gene. The CDR3 runs to 12 residues. In DNA, the CDR3 is TGTGCCAGCAGTTACAACAATCAGCCCCAGCATTTT. Its translation: CASSYNNQPQHF.

This rearrangement joins TRBV6-1 to TRBJ1-3; D is possibly TRBD1 (5 bases). Trimming removed 3 bases at V and 2 bases at J, with 11 bases between. Looked up from germline, CDR1 is MNHNS and CDR2 is SASEGT. This CDR3 is built from 15 residues. DNA for the CDR3: TGTGCCAGCAGTGATTGGACACAGCCTGGAAACACCATATATTTT. As protein: CASSDWTQPGNTIYF.

The sample holds a few counts of this clone. The CDR3 protein is CASSPRAGAYEQYF. The CDR3 DNA sequence: TGTGCCAGCAGTCCCCGGGCCGGAGCCTACGAGCAGTACTTC. The chain carries TRBV27 and TRBJ2-7; D is undetermined. Trimming stripped 5 bases from V and 2 bases from J, with 13 bases between. The CDR3 is 14 residues long. From germline, CDR1 is MNHEY and CDR2 SMNVEV (reference sequence).

The chain couples TRBV5-1 to TRBJ2-3, with D possibly TRBD2 on 7 matching bases. Per germline, CDR1 SGHRS and CDR2 YFSETQ. The CDR3 covers 16 residues. Trimming stripped 4 bases from V and 5 bases from J, with 20 bases between. The CDR3 loop is CASSTGGGGEEDTQYF. The CDR3, as DNA: TGCGCCAGCAGCACCGGAGGGGGGGGCGAGGAAGATACGCAGTATTTT.

The rearrangement links TRBV28 to TRBJ2-7, with a possible D match to TRBD1 (6 bases). Trimming took off 2 bases at V and 6 bases at J, with 8 bases between the two ends. The germline V gene encodes CDR1 MDHEN and CDR2 SYDVKM. The CDR3 covers 12 residues. The CDR3, as DNA: TGTGCCAGCAGTTTAGACAGGCTCGAGCAGTACTTC. Protein sequence: CASSLDRLEQYF.